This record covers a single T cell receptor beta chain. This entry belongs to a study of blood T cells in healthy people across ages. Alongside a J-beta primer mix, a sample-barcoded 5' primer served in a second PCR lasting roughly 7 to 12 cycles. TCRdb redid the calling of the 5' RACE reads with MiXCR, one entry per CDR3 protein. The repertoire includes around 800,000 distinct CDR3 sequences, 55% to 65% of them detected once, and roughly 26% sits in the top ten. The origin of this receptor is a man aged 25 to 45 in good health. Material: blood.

The CDR3 region is CSARPSRDRVREQYF. The CDR3 DNA reads TGCAGTGCTAGACCCTCCCGGGACAGGGTTCGCGAGCAGTACTTC. The chain is built from TRBV20-1 and TRBJ2-4, with TRBD1 matching 9 bases. The end of the DNA aligns better with TRBJ2-7, so the J call may be wrong. The CDR3 is 15 amino acids. The germline V gene encodes CDR1 DFQATT and CDR2 SNEGSKA (reference sequence).